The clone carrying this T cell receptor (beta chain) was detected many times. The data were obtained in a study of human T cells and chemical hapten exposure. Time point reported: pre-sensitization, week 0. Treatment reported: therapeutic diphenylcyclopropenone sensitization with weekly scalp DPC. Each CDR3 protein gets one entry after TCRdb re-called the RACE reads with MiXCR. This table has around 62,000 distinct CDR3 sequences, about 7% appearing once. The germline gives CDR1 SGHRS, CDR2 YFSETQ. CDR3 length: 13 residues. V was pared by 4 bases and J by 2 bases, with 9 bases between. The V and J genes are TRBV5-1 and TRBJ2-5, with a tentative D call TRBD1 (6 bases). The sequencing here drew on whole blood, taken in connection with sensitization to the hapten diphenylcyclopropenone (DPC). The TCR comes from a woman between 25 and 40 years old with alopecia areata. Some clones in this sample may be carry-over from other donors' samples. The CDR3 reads CASSPGQQETQYF. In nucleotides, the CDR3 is TGCGCCAGCAGCCCTGGACAGCAAGAGACCCAGTACTTC.